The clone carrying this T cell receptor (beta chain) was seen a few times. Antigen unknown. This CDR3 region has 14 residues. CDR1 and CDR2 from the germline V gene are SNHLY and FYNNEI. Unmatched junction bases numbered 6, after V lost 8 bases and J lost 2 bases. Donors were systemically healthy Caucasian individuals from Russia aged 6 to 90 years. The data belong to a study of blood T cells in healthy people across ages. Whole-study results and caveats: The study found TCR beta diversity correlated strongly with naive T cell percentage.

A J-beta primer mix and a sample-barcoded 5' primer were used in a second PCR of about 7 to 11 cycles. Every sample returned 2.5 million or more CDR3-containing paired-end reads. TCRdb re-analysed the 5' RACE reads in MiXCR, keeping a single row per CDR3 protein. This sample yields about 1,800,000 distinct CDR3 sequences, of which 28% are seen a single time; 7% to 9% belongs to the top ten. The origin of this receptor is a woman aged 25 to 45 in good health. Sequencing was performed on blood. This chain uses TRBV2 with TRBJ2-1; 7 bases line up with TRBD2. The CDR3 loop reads CASWASGTYNEQFF. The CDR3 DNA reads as TGTGCCAGCTGGGCTAGCGGAACCTACAATGAGCAGTTCTTC.